These 9 T cell receptor beta chains share one sample of origin, sequenced in a study of metastatic and nonmetastatic thyroid tumors. No patient had received any treatment before thyroid surgery. Using MiXCR, TCRdb re-called clones from the PCR reads. Of nearly 35,000 clones in the sample, approximately 15% were seen once. Sequenced: blood. The receptors originated from a female donor with papillary thyroid cancer or a benign thyroid nodule (not recorded which). Some clones in this sample may be carry-over from other donors' samples.

This clone was recorded many times. V gene TRBV2 combines with J gene TRBJ1-2; 7 bases are a match to TRBD1. Germline trimming cut 8 bases from V and 7 bases from J; bases unmatched to any gene: 10. Looked up from germline, CDR1 is SNHLY and CDR2 is FYNNEI. The CDR3 extends over 13 amino acids. CDR3 sequence reads: CASGQQGYFGYTF. The CDR3 DNA reads as TGTGCCAGCGGCCAACAGGGGTACTTTGGCTACACCTTC.

The table lists this clone with many counts. The chain couples TRBV10-1 to TRBJ2-3; tentative D call: TRBD2 (5 bases). Trimming pared 0 bases from V and 0 bases from J, leaving 7 bases between. This CDR3 has 15 residues. Germline CDR1 reads WNHNN; CDR2 reads SYGVQD (reference sequence). CDR3 in amino acids: CASSESGVSTDTQYF. The CDR3 bases are TGCGCCAGCAGTGAGTCGGGAGTAAGCACAGATACGCAGTATTTT.

The sample holds many counts of this clone. This sequence joins TRBV6-6 and TRBJ2-2, with 9 bases aligning to TRBD2. The CDR3 length is 19 residues. The germline gives CDR1 MNHNY, CDR2 SVGAGI (reference sequence). The V gene end was trimmed by 6 bases and the J gene end by 0 bases; junction bases not matched to a gene: 14. The CDR3 region is CASRSWARLAEANTGELFF. Written as DNA, the CDR3 is TGTGCCAGCAGATCCTGGGCCAGACTAGCGGAGGCGAACACCGGGGAGCTGTTTTTT.

This clone showed up many times. A much larger clone differs from this one at a single base, so this may be a read error. This sequence joins TRBV24-1 and TRBJ1-1, with TRBD1 identical over 9 bases. The V gene's germline CDR1 is KGHDR and CDR2 SFDVKD. V was clipped by 9 bases and J by 2 bases; unmatched bases: 9. The CDR3 runs 15 residues. The CDR3 DNA follows: TGTGCCACCGGCGCGGGACAGGGATCTAACACTGAAGCTTTCTTT. It codes for CATGAGQGSNTEAFF.

This clone came up many times. V and J are TRBV11-3 and TRBJ1-3; D is uncertain. Germline values: CDR1 SGHNT, CDR2 YENEEA. The V gene lost 5 bases and the J gene lost 1 base, with 12 bases spanning the gap. CDR3 length: 15 residues. CDR3 in amino acids: CASSDPRTSGNTIYF. The CDR3 DNA follows: TGTGCCAGCAGCGACCCGAGGACGTCTGGAAACACCATATATTTT. The whole variable domain, remainder taken from reference TRBV11-3 and TRBJ1-3, is EAGVVQSPRYKIIEKKQPVAFWCNPISGHNTLYWYLQNLGQGPELLIRYENEEAVDDSQLPKDRFSAERLKGVDSTLKIQPAELGDSAVYLCASSDPRTSGNTIYFGEGSWLTVV.

This clone was seen repeatedly, ten times or more. This chain connects TRBV6-4 to TRBJ1-1; D call uncertain. The length of the CDR3 is 13 residues. Germline loops: CDR1 MRHNA, CDR2 SNTAGT. Trimming removed 2 bases at V and 1 base at J, with 5 bases between. CDR3 amino acids: CASSDQPNTEAFF. The CDR3 DNA reads as TGTGCCAGCAGTGACCAGCCGAACACTGAAGCTTTCTTT.

This clone came up many times. Here the CDR3 omits its conserved ending phenylalanine or tryptophan, so a read error is the likely source. The same CDR3 is also encoded by other DNA sequences in this sample. The rearrangement joins TRBV4-2 to TRBJ2-6, with D perhaps matching TRBD2 (6 bases). Germline V CDR1 and CDR2: LGHNA, YNFKEQ. With 0 bases removed from V and 4 bases from J, the gap between germline ends came to 13 bases. CDR3 length: 17 amino acids. The CDR3 region is CASSQDWSGSGANVLTL. CDR3 bases: TGTGCCAGCAGCCAAGATTGGAGCGGGTCAGGGGCCAACGTCCTGACTCTC.

In its sample, this clone ranks as medium-sized. This chain joins TRBV6-2 or TRBV6-3 and TRBJ2-7; 8 nucleotides line up with TRBD2. The CDR3 sequence is 18 residues long. Germline V gene lookup returns CDR1 MNHEY and CDR2 SVGEGT. V shed 6 bases, J shed 2 bases, and the junction held 18 bases outside the gene matches. The CDR3: CASSFSSSGIIGTYEQYF. In nucleotides, the CDR3 is TGTGCCAGCAGCTTTTCTAGTAGCGGGATAATAGGTACCTACGAGCAGTACTTC.

The CDR3 is CASSFGPRQGESYEQYF. CDR3 nucleotides: TGTGCCAGCAGCTTCGGCCCGCGGCAGGGTGAGTCCTACGAGCAGTACTTC. This chain joins TRBV13 and TRBJ2-7, with a weak D call TRBD1 (5 bases). CDR3 length: 17 residues. Trimming removed 3 bases from V and 1 base from J, with 19 bases in between. Germline V CDR1 and CDR2: PRHDT, FYEKMQ (reference sequence).